These 31 T cell receptor beta chains were sequenced from one sample in a study of early T cells in non-severe SARS-CoV-2 infection. TCRdb re-derived calls from the 5' RACE reads in MiXCR, one entry per CDR3 protein. The table lists 85,000 to 100,000 distinct CDR3 sequences, roughly 11% of them singletons. Source: whole blood, taken at baseline. Every receptor here comes from an adult who was a healthcare worker with PCR-confirmed SARS-CoV-2 infection or an uninfected control (not recorded which).

The chain has TRBV19 and TRBJ1-5; the D is unclear. This CDR3 is 15 amino acids long. V was trimmed by 1 base and J by 4 bases, leaving 11 bases between them. The germline CDR1 and CDR2 sequences are LNHDA and SQIVND (reference sequence). This CDR3 reads CASSIGPAGNQPQHF. The CDR3 region has the DNA TGTGCCAGTAGTATAGGCCCGGCTGGTAATCAGCCCCAGCATTTT.

This clonotype was observed a few times. The chain recombines TRBV7-9 with TRBJ1-1; D possibly corresponds to TRBD1 (6 bases). CDR1 and CDR2 (germline): SEHNR, FQNEAQ (reference sequence). The CDR3 consists of 15 residues. The ends were cut back, 1 base at V and 6 bases at J, with 15 bases in the middle. The CDR3: CASSLDAGAKPEAFF. The CDR3 DNA sequence: TGTGCCAGCAGCTTAGATGCAGGGGCCAAACCTGAAGCTTTCTTT.

This clonotype was counted only a few times. This chain links TRBV20-1 with TRBJ2-3, with TRBD2 as a possible D gene (7 bases). The CDR3 spans 14 residues. Germline V gene lookup returns CDR1 DFQATT and CDR2 SNEGSKA (reference sequence). V was trimmed by 7 bases and J by 3 bases, leaving 17 bases between them. The CDR3 sequence: CSVDRGGQTDTQYF. CDR3 nucleotide sequence: TGCAGTGTAGATAGGGGGGGGCAGACAGATACGCAGTATTTT.

Ten or more counts support this clonotype. This chain uses TRBV7-2 with TRBJ2-1; 9 nucleotides line up with TRBD2. V shed 5 bases, J shed 6 bases, and the junction held 17 bases outside the gene matches. This CDR3 is built from 18 residues. Germline V gives CDR1 SGHTA, CDR2 FQGNSA. CDR3 nucleotide sequence: TGTGCCAGCAGCCTGCTTCTATCGGCGGGAGGGCCTACCAATGAGCAGTTCTTC. Amino acids: CASSLLLSAGGPTNEQFF. The whole variable domain, filled in from reference TRBV7-2 and TRBJ2-1, reads GAGVSQSPSNKVTEKGKDVELRCDPISGHTALYWYRQSLGQGLEFLIYFQGNSAPDKSGLPSDRFSAERTGGSVSTLTIQRTQQEDSAVYLCASSLLLSAGGPTNEQFFGPGTRLTVL.

This clonotype was recorded a few times. The rearrangement uses TRBV29-1 and TRBJ2-2; TRBD1 is a possible D gene (7 bases). The CDR3 sequence is 14 residues long. Germline V gene sequence: CDR1 SQVTM, CDR2 ANQGSEA. The ends were cut back, 6 bases at V and 3 bases at J, with 14 bases in the middle. The CDR3: CSVRRGRDTGELFF. The CDR3 nucleotides read TGCAGCGTCCGGAGGGGGCGCGACACCGGGGAGCTGTTTTTT.

This rearrangement joins TRBV27 to TRBJ2-7; TRBD2 matches at 7 bases. Germline loops: CDR1 MNHEY, CDR2 SMNVEV (reference sequence). The V gene end was trimmed by 5 bases and the J gene end by 3 bases; junction bases not matched to a gene: 10. This CDR3 has 15 amino acids. The CDR3 sequence: CASSRRLADHYEQYF. CDR3 bases: TGTGCCAGCAGTCGAAGGCTAGCGGACCACTACGAGCAGTACTTC.

This clonotype was detected only a few times. The V gene is TRBV6-2 or TRBV6-3, the J gene TRBJ2-7; the D gene is possibly TRBD2 (5 bases). This CDR3 is 14 amino acids long. Trimming removed 3 bases at V and 4 bases at J, with 13 bases between. The V gene's germline CDR1 is MNHEY and CDR2 SVGEGT. In nucleotides, the CDR3 is TGTGCCAGCAGTTATATGGGAGATCGGTACGAGCAGTACTTC. Translating gives CASSYMGDRYEQYF.

This clonotype has at least ten counts. The chain is built from TRBV7-9 and TRBJ1-2; D is unresolved. Germline CDR1 is SEHNR and CDR2 is FQNEAQ (reference sequence). This CDR3 spans 12 amino acids. V lost 4 bases and J 7 bases, leaving 10 bases between the germline ends. The CDR3, as DNA: TGTGCCAGCAGCTCCGACGGTGGTGGCTACACCTTC. Encoded protein: CASSSDGGGYTF.

In its sample, this clonotype was seen a few times. The chain uses TRBV6-6 and TRBJ1-5; maybe TRBD1 (5 bases). Trimming left V 2 bases short and J 5 bases short, with 13 bases between. The CDR3 extends over 15 amino acids. Germline CDR1 reads MNHNY; CDR2 reads SVGAGI (reference sequence). CDR3 protein: CASSYQGPGDQPQHF. CDR3 bases: TGTGCCAGCAGTTACCAGGGTCCCGGGGATCAGCCCCAGCATTTT.

This clonotype was seen a handful of times. The rearrangement joins TRBV4-1 to TRBJ1-3, with D tentatively TRBD1 (5 bases). The CDR3 has 15 residues. Germline CDR1 and CDR2: MGHRA and YSYEKL. Trimming shortened V by 0 bases and J by 2 bases, and 8 bases separated the two germline ends. CDR3 loop: CASSQDQGTGNTIYF. The DNA of the CDR3 is TGCGCCAGCAGCCAAGACCAGGGTACTGGAAACACCATATATTTT.

This clonotype was picked up a small number of times. The rearrangement joins TRBV6-2 or TRBV6-3 to TRBJ2-7; 9 nucleotides agree with TRBD2. This CDR3 contains 15 residues. Trimming at V came to 7 bases and at J to 5 bases, leaving 12 bases not matched to a gene. Germline V lookup: CDR1 MNHEY, CDR2 SVGEGT. DNA of the CDR3: TGTGCCAGCACCCCGCCCATAGCGGGAGAGGACGAGCAGTACTTC. It encodes CASTPPIAGEDEQYF.

In this sample, this clonotype turned up many times. This CDR3 reads CASRRGPGNTIYF. The CDR3 nucleotides read TGTGCCAGCAGACGGGGGCCAGGAAACACCATATATTTT. The J gene is TRBJ1-3, the V gene TRBV2, with D possibly matching TRBD1 (6 bases). CDR1 and CDR2 (germline): SNHLY, FYNNEI. The CDR3 runs to 13 residues. The V end was cut by 6 bases, the J end by 4 bases, with 10 bases between.

Note on this clonotype: As the CDR3 is not closed by the conserved phenylalanine or tryptophan, this likely results from a read error. The chain couples TRBV6-1 to TRBJ2-2, with 11 bases fitting TRBD2. V lost 0 bases to trimming and J lost 6 bases; unmatched junction nucleotides: 3. The CDR3 runs to 16 residues. The germline CDR1 and CDR2 sequences are MNHNS and SASEGT. CDR3 region: CASSEALLAGAGELFS. Written as DNA, the CDR3 is TGTGCCAGCAGTGAAGCGCTACTAGCGGGAGCCGGGGAGCTGTTTTCT.

This clonotype occurred a few times. J is TRBJ2-3 and V is TRBV7-9; D is perhaps TRBD1 (6 bases). Trimming shortened V by 3 bases and J by 0 bases, and 16 bases separated the two germline ends. This CDR3 has 17 residues. Germline CDR1 and CDR2: SEHNR and FQNEAQ (reference sequence). This chain's CDR3 is CASSFPEDSPSTDTQYF. In nucleotides, the CDR3 is TGTGCCAGCAGCTTCCCGGAGGACAGCCCTAGCACAGATACGCAGTATTTT.

This clonotype occurred a few times. The chain uses TRBV11-2 and TRBJ1-4, with TRBD1 as a possible D gene (6 bases). CDR1 and CDR2 (germline): SGHAT, FQNNGV. There are 14 residues in the CDR3. Trimming took 3 bases from V and 8 from J, leaving 13 bases between them. CDR3 coding DNA: TGTGCCAGCAGCTTTGGGGGGCTACGGGAAAAACTGTTTTTT. Translation: CASSFGGLREKLFF.

This clonotype was counted between two and nine times. The chain carries TRBV7-8 and TRBJ2-1; D ambiguous. In germline, CDR1 is SGHVS, CDR2 FQNEAQ. Trimming shortened V by 2 bases and J by 9 bases, and 5 bases separated the two germline ends. There are 11 residues in the CDR3. The CDR3 coding sequence is TGTGCCAGCAGCTTAAAGACTGAGCAGTTCTTC. Translation: CASSLKTEQFF.

At least ten counts were recorded for this clonotype. The chain carries TRBV5-1 and TRBJ2-3, with 10 bases aligning to TRBD2. The V segment lost 2 bases and the J segment 0 bases; nucleotides outside the gene matches: 6. CDR1 and CDR2 from the germline V gene are SGHRS and YFSETQ. This CDR3 has 17 residues. Here the CDR3 reads CASSFPSGGTSTDTQYF. CDR3 coding DNA: TGCGCCAGCAGCTTCCCTAGCGGGGGCACTAGCACAGATACGCAGTATTTT. The full variable domain, completed using reference TRBV5-1 and TRBJ2-3, is KAGVTQTPRYLIKTRGQQVTLSCSPISGHRSVSWYQQTPGQGLQFLFEYFSETQRNKGNFPGRFSGRQFSNSRSEMNVSTLELGDSALYLCASSFPSGGTSTDTQYFGPGTRLTVL.

This clonotype showed up many times. This chain connects TRBV27 to TRBJ2-4; no clear D. There are 14 residues in the CDR3. Germline CDR1 and CDR2: MNHEY and SMNVEV (reference sequence). The V and J ends lost 5 bases and 4 bases respectively, with 12 bases between them. The DNA for the CDR3 is TGTGCCAGCAGTCCAGTCGTGGCGAAAAACATTCAGTACTTC. This sequence encodes CASSPVVAKNIQYF.

In this sample, this clonotype turned up a few times. V gene TRBV5-1 combines with J gene TRBJ2-7; 8 bases align to TRBD2. After removal of 7 bases from V and 3 bases from J, the junction contained 9 bases not matched to a gene. From germline, CDR1 is SGHRS and CDR2 YFSETQ. There are 14 residues in the CDR3. CDR3: CASASGSTLYEQYF. The CDR3 nucleotides are TGCGCCAGCGCTAGCGGGTCCACCCTCTACGAGCAGTACTTC.

This clonotype was detected ten times or more. This chain uses TRBV7-8 with TRBJ1-4; 8 positions agree with TRBD1. CDR1 and CDR2 (germline): SGHVS, FQNEAQ. The V segment lost 5 bases and the J segment 6 bases; nucleotides outside the gene matches: 2. The CDR3 length is 13 residues. CDR3 protein: CASSLGQDEKLFF. In DNA form, the CDR3 reads TGTGCCAGCAGCCTGGGACAGGATGAAAAACTGTTTTTT.

V gene TRBV20-1 combines with J gene TRBJ2-7; D perhaps matches TRBD1 (6 bases). CDR1 and CDR2 from the germline V gene are DFQATT and SNEGSKA (reference sequence). The CDR3 has 15 residues. V lost 4 bases and J 5 bases, leaving 21 bases between the germline ends. The CDR3 DNA reads TGCAGTGCTAACTCCCCTCGGGACAAGGTCCACGAGCAGTACTTC. This encodes CSANSPRDKVHEQYF.

This clonotype was counted ten times or more. The genes are TRBV6-5 and TRBJ2-5; 10 bases align to TRBD2. CDR1 and CDR2 from the germline V gene are MNHEY and SVGAGI. The CDR3 runs to 17 residues. J gave up 5 bases and V 6 bases, and 15 bases lay outside the gene matches. CDR3 DNA: TGTGCCAGCAGCCCGGAGGGGCTAGCGGGAGAAGGGGAGACCCAGTACTTC. Its protein product is CASSPEGLAGEGETQYF.

This clonotype was counted between two and nine times. The gene calls are TRBV7-2 and TRBJ2-7; 14 nucleotides line up with TRBD2. In germline, CDR1 is SGHTA, CDR2 FQGNSA. V was pared by 7 bases and J by 9 bases, with 8 bases of the junction left unmatched. The CDR3 runs to 14 residues. The CDR3 is CASNGGLAGEVQYF. The CDR3 DNA is TGTGCCAGCAACGGGGGACTAGCGGGAGAAGTGCAGTACTTC.

This clonotype has a handful of counts. This chain joins TRBV18 and TRBJ2-3, with 11 bases aligning to TRBD2. The germline gives CDR1 KGHSH, CDR2 LQKENI. Trimming cost V 5 bases and J 6 bases; bases outside gene matches: 19. The CDR3 runs 19 residues. The CDR3 is CASSSSPLLAGGPWDTQYF. CDR3 coding DNA: TGTGCCAGCTCATCCAGCCCGCTTTTAGCGGGAGGGCCTTGGGATACGCAGTATTTT.

The rearrangement uses TRBV20-1 and TRBJ2-5, with 11 bases lining up with TRBD2. Germline CDR1 reads DFQATT; CDR2 reads SNEGSKA (reference sequence). V shed 1 base and J 4 bases; nucleotides not matched to a gene: 2. The CDR3 loop spans 14 amino acids. CDR3 protein: CSARVLAGVETQYF. The CDR3 nucleotides are TGCAGTGCTAGAGTACTAGCGGGAGTAGAGACCCAGTACTTC.

The sample holds a few counts of this clonotype. The J gene is TRBJ2-1, the V gene TRBV6-5; TRBD1 aligns across 10 bases. Germline V lookup: CDR1 MNHEY, CDR2 SVGAGI. V shed 2 bases and J 7 bases; nucleotides not matched to a gene: 8. This CDR3 has 16 residues. CDR3 amino acids: CASSYQPGQGLNEQFF. DNA for the CDR3: TGTGCCAGCAGTTACCAACCGGGACAGGGGCTTAATGAGCAGTTCTTC.

This clonotype came up many times. This chain links TRBV6-6 with TRBJ2-3; D gene ambiguous. Trimming stripped 2 bases from V and 3 bases from J, with 9 bases between. Germline assignment: CDR1 MNHNY and CDR2 SVGAGI (reference sequence). This CDR3 spans 14 amino acids. Here the CDR3 DNA reads TGTGCCAGCAGTTACCCAGCGAAAACAGATACGCAGTATTTT. As protein: CASSYPAKTDTQYF.

The V and J genes are TRBV30 and TRBJ2-1, with D possibly being TRBD1 or TRBD2 (6 bases each). Looked up from germline, CDR1 is GTSNPN and CDR2 is SVGIG (reference sequence). Trimming took 3 bases from V and 2 from J, leaving 26 bases between them. The CDR3 length is 19 residues. CDR3 loop: CAWSSTRDSGQTTYNEQFF. CDR3 coding DNA: TGTGCCTGGAGCTCAACGAGGGATAGCGGACAGACCACCTACAATGAGCAGTTCTTC. The full variable domain, rest sourced from reference TRBV30 and TRBJ2-1, is SQTIHQWPATLVQPVGSPLSLECTVEGTSNPNLYWYRQAAGRGLQLLFYSVGIGQISSEVPQNLSASRPQDRQFILSSKKLLLSDSGFYLCAWSSTRDSGQTTYNEQFFGPGTRLTVL.

The rearrangement links TRBV15 to TRBJ2-1, with D perhaps matching TRBD2 (6 bases). Trimming left V 0 bases short and J 2 bases short, with 17 bases between. Germline lookup yields CDR1 LNHNV and CDR2 YYDKDF (reference sequence). CDR3 length: 18 amino acids. The CDR3 nucleotides are TGTGCCACCAGCAGAGATTCCCCGGGAGTCGCTGCCTACAATGAGCAGTTCTTC. Protein: CATSRDSPGVAAYNEQFF.

CDR3 sequence: CASSTPGLAGPVTQYF. The CDR3 DNA is TGTGCCAGCTCTACGCCGGGACTAGCGGGACCGGTTACGCAGTATTTT. V is TRBV28 and J is TRBJ2-3, with 13 bases matching TRBD2. V dropped 8 bases and J dropped 8; count of bases not matched to a gene: 13. CDR3 size: 16 residues. Germline CDR1 reads MDHEN; CDR2 reads SYDVKM.

This clonotype was detected only a few times. V usage is TRBV3-1 and J usage is TRBJ2-5, with D perhaps being TRBD1 or TRBD2 (5 bases each). This CDR3 contains 15 residues. Germline CDR1 reads LGHDT; CDR2 reads YNNKEL (reference sequence). Trimming pared 3 bases from V and 3 bases from J, leaving 14 bases between. The CDR3 sequence: CASSQGIGAKETQYF. The CDR3 nucleotides read TGTGCCAGCAGCCAGGGTATCGGGGCCAAAGAGACCCAGTACTTC.